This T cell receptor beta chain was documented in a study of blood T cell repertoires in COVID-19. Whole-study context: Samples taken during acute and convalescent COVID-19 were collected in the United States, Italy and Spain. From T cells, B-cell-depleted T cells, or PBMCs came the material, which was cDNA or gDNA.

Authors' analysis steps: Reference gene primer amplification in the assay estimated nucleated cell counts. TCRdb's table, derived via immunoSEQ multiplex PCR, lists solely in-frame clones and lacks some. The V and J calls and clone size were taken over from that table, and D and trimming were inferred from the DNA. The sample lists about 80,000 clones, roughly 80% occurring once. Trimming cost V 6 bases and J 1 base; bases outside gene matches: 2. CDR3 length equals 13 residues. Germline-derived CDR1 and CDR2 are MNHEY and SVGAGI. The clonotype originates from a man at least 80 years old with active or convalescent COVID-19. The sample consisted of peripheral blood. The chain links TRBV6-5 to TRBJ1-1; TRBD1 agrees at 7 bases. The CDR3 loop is CASRGTENTEAFF. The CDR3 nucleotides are TGTGCCAGCAGGGGGACAGAGAACACTGAAGCTTTCTTT.